This T cell receptor (beta chain) was found in a study of control samples from healthy donors and cancer patients. Sequencing was performed with immunoSEQ multiplex PCR; in TCRdb, only in-frame clones are kept and a portion is missing. The sample includes 120,000 or so clones, 91% of them seen just once. Germline CDR1 reads MGHRA; CDR2 reads YSYEKL. Unmatched junction bases numbered 9, after V lost 2 bases and J lost 5 bases. This CDR3 is built from 18 residues. The sequenced sample was blood. The sequence derives from a man aged 18 to 30 in good health. The chain combines TRBV4-1 with TRBJ2-5; 15 bases fit TRBD2. As DNA, the CDR3 is TGCGCCAGCAGCCAAACGGGACTAGCGGGGGGCAACCGGGAGACCCAGTACTTC. Protein product: CASSQTGLAGGNRETQYF.